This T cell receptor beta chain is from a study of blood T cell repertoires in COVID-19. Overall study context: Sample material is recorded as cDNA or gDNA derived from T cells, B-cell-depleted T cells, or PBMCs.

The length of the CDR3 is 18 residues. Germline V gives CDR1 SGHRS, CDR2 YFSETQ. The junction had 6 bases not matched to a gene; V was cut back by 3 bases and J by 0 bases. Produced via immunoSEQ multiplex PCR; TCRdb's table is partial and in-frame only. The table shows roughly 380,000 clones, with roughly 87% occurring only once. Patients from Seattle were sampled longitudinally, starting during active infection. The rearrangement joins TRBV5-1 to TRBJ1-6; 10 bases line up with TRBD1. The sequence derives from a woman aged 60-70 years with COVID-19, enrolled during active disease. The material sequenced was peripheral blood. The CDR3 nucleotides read TGCGCCAGCAGCTCGGGACAGGGGTTGAGCTCCTATAATTCACCCCTCCACTTT. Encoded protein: CASSSGQGLSSYNSPLHF.